Listed here are 22 T cell receptor beta chains from one sample, sequenced in a study of cytomegalovirus exposure and HLA in healthy donors. PCR involved 60 Vbeta and 13 Jbeta primers. The protocol was immunoSEQ multiplex PCR, while the TCRdb copy is restricted to in-frame clones and leaves out a portion. The table records about 110,000 clones, approximately 12% of them present only once. The sequenced material came from PBMCs. The source of these receptors is a man aged 35-49 years in good health and CMV-seropositive.

This clone showed up just a few times. The rearrangement joins TRBV7-6 to TRBJ2-2; weak D call: TRBD2 (5 bases). Germline CDR1 reads SGHVS; CDR2 reads FNYEAQ. This CDR3 has 15 residues. V lost 5 bases and J 1 base, leaving 11 bases between the germline ends. The CDR3 here is CASSPRRGNTGELFF. CDR3 nucleotide sequence: TGTGCCAGCAGCCCCCGTCGGGGGAACACCGGGGAGCTGTTTTTT.

The chain recombines TRBV27 with TRBJ1-5; 11 nucleotides agree with TRBD1. This CDR3 contains 16 residues. V was clipped by 0 bases and J by 5 bases; unmatched bases: 3. Germline CDR1 MNHEY, CDR2 SMNVEV (reference sequence). The CDR3 sequence: CASSLSGTGGHQPQHF. DNA for the CDR3: TGTGCCAGCAGTTTATCAGGGACAGGGGGTCATCAGCCCCAGCATTTT.

The table lists this clone with a few counts. The V call is TRBV27, the J call TRBJ1-2, with D maybe TRBD1 (5 bases). CDR3 length equals 12 residues. V was shortened by 6 bases and J by 7 bases, with 12 bases between the two germline ends. CDR1 is MNHEY, CDR2 SMNVEV, per germline (reference sequence). The CDR3 protein is CASRPGDSGYTF. CDR3 nucleotides: TGTGCCAGCAGACCCGGGGACTCTGGCTACACCTTC.

This chain joins TRBV19 and TRBJ2-7; possible D gene TRBD1, 6 bases. Trimming left V 8 bases short and J 0 bases short, with 11 bases between. The CDR3 is 13 amino acids. Germline values: CDR1 LNHDA, CDR2 SQIVND (reference sequence). CDR3 loop: CASSGESSYEQYF. The CDR3 nucleotides read TGTGCCAGTTCAGGGGAGAGCTCCTACGAGCAGTACTTC. The whole variable domain, remainder taken from reference TRBV19 and TRBJ2-7, is DGGITQSPKYLFRKEGQNVTLSCEQNLNHDAMYWYRQDPGQGLRLIYYSQIVNDFQKGDIAEGYSVSREKKESFPLTVTSAQKNPTAFYLCASSGESSYEQYFGPGTRLTVT.

The chain joins TRBV4-2 to TRBJ1-4, with D tentatively TRBD1 (5 bases). Germline CDR1 LGHNA, CDR2 YNFKEQ. The V and J ends lost 1 base and 7 bases respectively, with 16 bases between them. The CDR3 is made up of 16 amino acids. The CDR3 region has the DNA TGTGCCAGCAGCCAAGTCTTGCTCGGGGGGAGTGAAAAACTGTTTTTT. Its protein product is CASSQVLLGGSEKLFF.

This clone has more than one count but fewer than ten. The chain combines TRBV5-6 with TRBJ2-5, with a weak D call TRBD2 (7 bases). The J call is doubtful: the DNA matches TRBJ2-7 better. Germline lookup yields CDR1 SGHDT and CDR2 YYEEEE. This CDR3 has 18 residues. DNA of the CDR3: TGTGCCAGCAAGGGGAGGGTCAGGGGTGGGCAAGGCTCCTACGAGCAGTACTTC. Protein sequence: CASKGRVRGGQGSYEQYF.

J is TRBJ2-3 and V is TRBV20-1; D unclear. The CDR3 runs 11 residues. Germline CDR1 DFQATT, CDR2 SNEGSKA (reference sequence). Trimming left V 6 bases short and J 6 bases short, with 10 bases between. The CDR3 DNA reads TGCAGTGCCCACTCATCCGATACGCAGTATTTT. Translated, it gives CSAHSSDTQYF.

The chain links TRBV6-5 to TRBJ2-3, with 7 bases identical to TRBD2. V dropped 0 bases and J dropped 9; count of bases not matched to a gene: 12. This CDR3 region has 16 residues. Germline lookup yields CDR1 MNHEY and CDR2 SVGAGI. This CDR3 reads CASSYSWTSTRGTQYF. CDR3 DNA: TGTGCCAGCAGTTACTCGTGGACTAGTACGAGAGGGACGCAGTATTTT.

This chain joins TRBV5-4 and TRBJ2-2; 10 bases line up with TRBD2. V trimming: 2 bases; J trimming: 3 bases; junction bases outside the gene matches: 1. Germline V lookup: CDR1 SGHNT, CDR2 YYREEE (reference sequence). This CDR3 is 15 amino acids long. As DNA, the CDR3 is TGTGCCAGCAGCTTAGCGGGAGGGGACACCGGGGAGCTGTTTTTT. This encodes CASSLAGGDTGELFF.

V usage is TRBV10-2 and J usage is TRBJ2-1; D is possibly TRBD1 (6 bases). The germline V gene has CDR1 WSHSY and CDR2 SAAADI. Trimming took 6 bases from V and 2 from J, leaving 14 bases between them. The CDR3 runs to 15 residues. CDR3 in DNA: TGCGCCAGCAGGACAGGTCGAGGGGCCTACAATGAGCAGTTCTTC. Amino acids: CASRTGRGAYNEQFF.

This chain links TRBV19 with TRBJ1-4; D is uncertain. The germline V gene has CDR1 LNHDA and CDR2 SQIVND (reference sequence). The ends were cut back, 5 bases at V and 1 base at J, with 14 bases in the middle. The CDR3 loop spans 16 amino acids. For the CDR3, the DNA is TGTGCCAGTAGTGTAGGAGGAGGAGGAACTAATGAAAAACTGTTTTTT. This gives the protein CASSVGGGGTNEKLFF. Full variable domain (missing parts from reference TRBV19 and TRBJ1-4): DGGITQSPKYLFRKEGQNVTLSCEQNLNHDAMYWYRQDPGQGLRLIYYSQIVNDFQKGDIAEGYSVSREKKESFPLTVTSAQKNPTAFYLCASSVGGGGTNEKLFFGSGTQLSVL.

This clone was seen more than once but under ten times. The chain links TRBV6-6 to TRBJ2-5, with D maybe TRBD2 (6 bases). V lost 2 bases to trimming and J lost 5 bases, with 18 bases between them. Per germline, CDR1 MNHNY and CDR2 SVGAGI (reference sequence). The CDR3 runs to 16 residues. CDR3 nucleotides: TGTGCCAGCAGTTACGGGGTACGGGTCAGCGGGGAGACCCAGTACTTC. This gives the protein CASSYGVRVSGETQYF.

The genes are TRBV6-4 and TRBJ2-5; 8 nucleotides line up with TRBD2. The V and J ends lost 6 bases and 4 bases, in that order; junction bases with no gene match: 16. Germline CDR1 is MRHNA and CDR2 is SNTAGT. The CDR3 covers 17 residues. DNA of the CDR3: TGTGCCAGCAGCAACAAAGGCGGGCGGGAGGTGGGAGAGACCCAGTACTTC. This gives the protein CASSNKGGREVGETQYF.

This chain joins TRBV10-3 and TRBJ2-7, with 7 bases that match TRBD1. Germline V CDR1 and CDR2: ENHRY, SYGVKD. The CDR3 is 11 amino acids. The V segment lost 10 bases and the J segment 2 bases; nucleotides outside the gene matches: 2. CDR3: CATQGAYEQYF. For the CDR3, the DNA is TGTGCCACTCAGGGGGCCTACGAGCAGTACTTC.

The chain is built from TRBV6-1 and TRBJ1-4; D uncertain. The V and J ends lost 4 bases and 3 bases respectively, with 12 bases between them. CDR3 length: 15 amino acids. Looked up from germline, CDR1 is MNHNS and CDR2 is SASEGT. The CDR3 DNA follows: TGTGCCAGCAGTGCCGACACGGCTGCTAATGAAAAACTGTTTTTT. This codes for CASSADTAANEKLFF.

This clone came up a few times. V gene TRBV28 combines with J gene TRBJ1-1; 11 positions agree with TRBD1. Germline V gives CDR1 MDHEN, CDR2 SYDVKM. The CDR3 spans 17 residues. V lost 6 bases, J lost 0 bases, and 9 bases stayed unmatched. Here the CDR3 DNA reads TGTGCCAGCAGCCCTCCGGGACAGGGGGTTATGAACACTGAAGCTTTCTTT. It yields the protein CASSPPGQGVMNTEAFF.

This clone has only a few counts. This sequence joins TRBV5-8 and TRBJ2-7; tentative D call: TRBD1 (6 bases). Germline V gene data show CDR1 as SGHTS and CDR2 as YDEGEE. The CDR3 loop spans 14 amino acids. Trimming cost V 4 bases and J 6 bases, with 17 bases left between them. CDR3 amino acids: CASSGYGTPFEQYF. DNA for the CDR3: TGTGCCAGCAGCGGATACGGGACACCTTTCGAGCAGTACTTC. Using reference TRBV5-8 and TRBJ2-7 for the parts outside the CDR3, the full variable domain is EAGVTQSPTHLIKTRGQQATLRCSPISGHTSVYWYQQALGLGLQFLLWYDEGEERNRGNFPPRFSGRQFPNYSSELNVNALELEDSALYLCASSGYGTPFEQYFGPGTRLTVT.

This chain links TRBV2 with TRBJ2-5; TRBD2 matches 12 bases. With V trimmed by 7 bases and J by 5 bases, 23 bases remained unmatched. CDR1 is SNHLY, CDR2 FYNNEI, per germline. The CDR3 has 20 amino acids. The CDR3 sequence is CASNGPTVGTSGWNFETQYF. The DNA for the CDR3 is TGTGCCAGCAATGGACCGACCGTGGGGACTAGCGGGTGGAATTTCGAGACCCAGTACTTC. Full variable domain (missing parts from reference TRBV2 and TRBJ2-5): EPEVTQTPSHQVTQMGQEVILRCVPISNHLYFYWYRQILGQKVEFLVSFYNNEISEKSEIFDDQFSVERPDGSNFTLKIRSTKLEDSAMYFCASNGPTVGTSGWNFETQYFGPGTRLLVL.

CDR3 DNA sequence: TGTGCCAGCAGTTACTCTGGGACAGGGCGGGGAAACACCATATATTTT. Translation gives CASSYSGTGRGNTIYF. The chain recombines TRBV6-6 with TRBJ1-3; 9 nucleotides match TRBD1. This CDR3 is built from 16 residues. With 0 bases clipped from V and 4 bases from J, the junction kept 4 bases outside the gene matches. CDR1 MNHNY and CDR2 SVGAGI come from the germline V gene (reference sequence).

This clone was seen more than once but under ten times. The chain couples TRBV7-6 to TRBJ2-5, with D tentatively TRBD2 (6 bases). Trimming removed 0 bases at V and 2 bases at J, with 10 bases between. Looked up from germline, CDR1 is SGHVS and CDR2 is FNYEAQ. The length of the CDR3 is 15 residues. The CDR3 loop is CASSLAFGSQETQYF. The CDR3 DNA sequence: TGTGCCAGCAGCTTAGCGTTCGGGAGTCAAGAGACCCAGTACTTC.

This clone was detected only a few times. The chain employs TRBV5-4 and TRBJ2-6; the D is unclear. Germline lookup yields CDR1 SGHNT and CDR2 YYREEE (reference sequence). Between the trimmed V and J ends, which lost 1 base and 5 bases, there was a span of 4 bases. The CDR3 is 13 amino acids. The CDR3 DNA reads as TGTGCCAGCAGCTTGAACAGGGCCAACGTCCTGACTTTC. It codes for CASSLNRANVLTF.

This chain uses TRBV5-1 with TRBJ2-7, with a possible D match to TRBD2 (6 bases). V lost 0 bases and J 3 bases, leaving 13 bases between the germline ends. The germline V gene has CDR1 SGHRS and CDR2 YFSETQ. The CDR3 is 15 amino acids. CDR3 sequence: CASSLAGGRNYEQYF. The CDR3 DNA is TGCGCCAGCAGCTTGGCCGGGGGACGGAACTACGAGCAGTACTTC. Together with reference TRBV5-1 and TRBJ2-7, the CDR3 gives the full variable domain: KAGVTQTPRYLIKTRGQQVTLSCSPISGHRSVSWYQQTPGQGLQFLFEYFSETQRNKGNFPGRFSGRQFSNSRSEMNVSTLELGDSALYLCASSLAGGRNYEQYFGPGTRLTVT.